These T cell receptor beta chains were read from a single sample in a study of T cell repertoires in cytomegalovirus infection. The antigens of these receptors remain unknown. TCRdb used MiXCR to reprocess the reads, holding one entry per CDR3 protein. The data show 450,000 to 550,000 distinct CDR3 sequences, about 42% seen once. Sequencing was performed on cultured PBMCs, taken from culture after CMV antigen stimulation. These receptors came from a human donor in good health (CMV status not recorded). Some clones in this sample may be carry-over from other donors' samples. The CDR3 runs from the conserved cysteine through the conserved F or W. The D gene is left open where the match is weak. A clone size is listed for some rows: how often the clone was seen (once, few, many), or a class if it is expanded.

abundance	v_gene	j_gene	len	d_gene	CDR3aa	CDR3nt
once	TRBV4-1	TRBJ1-2	14	-	CASSQEGGDYGYTF	TGCGCCAGCAGCCAAGAGGGTGGGGACTATGGCTACACCTTC
-	TRBV27	TRBJ2-7	16	-	CASSPTPPGSRYEQYF	TGTGCCAGCAGCCCCACCCCTCCCGGGTCGCGCTACGAGCAGTACTTC
-	TRBV30	TRBJ1-1	14	-	CAWSVPGMNTEAFF	TGTGCCTGGAGTGTACCAGGGATGAACACTGAAGCTTTCTTT
-	TRBV15	TRBJ2-7	16	TRBD2	CATSRGLGGSISEQYF	TGTGCCACCAGCAGAGGACTGGGGGGGAGTATAAGCGAGCAGTACTTC
-	TRBV9	TRBJ2-1	14	-	CASSLRPLLSEQFF	TGTGCCAGCAGCCTCCGACCCCTACTGTCGGAGCAGTTCTTC
-	TRBV2	TRBJ2-5	18	-	CASSEALVWTQHQETQYF	TGTGCCAGCAGTGAAGCGCTTGTGTGGACACAACACCAAGAGACCCAGTACTTC
-	TRBV6-6	TRBJ1-2	13	-	CASKKLGDHGYTF	TGTGCCAGCAAAAAACTAGGGGATCATGGCTACACCTTC
few	TRBV12-3/TRBV12-4	TRBJ2-3	13	-	CASSSGPTDTQYF	TGTGCCAGCAGTTCAGGGCCCACAGATACGCAGTATTTT
-	TRBV7-2	TRBJ2-7	14	TRBD2	CATTITGRAHEQYF	TGTGCCACCACTATTACCGGGAGGGCCCACGAGCAGTACTTC
many	TRBV7-6	TRBJ2-1	13	-	CASSLGLSNEQFF	TGTGCCAGCAGCTTAGGACTGTCCAATGAGCAGTTCTTC